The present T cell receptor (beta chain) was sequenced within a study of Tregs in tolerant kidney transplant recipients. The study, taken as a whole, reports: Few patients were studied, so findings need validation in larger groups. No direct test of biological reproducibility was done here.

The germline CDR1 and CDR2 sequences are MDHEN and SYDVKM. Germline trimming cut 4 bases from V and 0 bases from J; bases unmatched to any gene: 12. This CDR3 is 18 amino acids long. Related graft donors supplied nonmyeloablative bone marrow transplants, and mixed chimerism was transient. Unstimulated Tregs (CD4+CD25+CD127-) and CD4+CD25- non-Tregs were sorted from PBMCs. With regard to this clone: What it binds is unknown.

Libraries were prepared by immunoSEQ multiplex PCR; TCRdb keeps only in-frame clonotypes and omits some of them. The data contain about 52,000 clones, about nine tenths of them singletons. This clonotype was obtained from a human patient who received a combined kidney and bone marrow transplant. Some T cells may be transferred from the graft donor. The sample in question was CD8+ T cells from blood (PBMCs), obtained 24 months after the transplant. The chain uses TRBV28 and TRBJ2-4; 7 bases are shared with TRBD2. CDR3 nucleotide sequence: TGTGCCAGCAGTTCTCCCGGGGAGGGACTCCAAGCCAAAAACATTCAGTACTTC. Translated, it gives CASSSPGEGLQAKNIQYF.